A selection of T cell receptor beta chains follows, all from one sample in a study of blood T cell repertoires in COVID-19. Libraries were prepared by immunoSEQ multiplex PCR; TCRdb keeps only in-frame clonotypes and omits some of them. Of roughly 90,000 clones in the sample, more than 80% were seen once. Sequencing was performed on peripheral blood. These receptors all come from a woman aged 65 to 85 with acute or convalescent COVID-19. Both conserved end residues are part of each CDR3. D genes are given only for firm matches. Some rows have no size entry. The others give once, few or many, or a class for an expanded clone.

TRBD2	TRBV2	TRBJ2-1	.	TGTGCCAGCACACGACTAGCGGGAAGGAGTGAGCAGTTCTTC	CASTRLAGRSEQFF
TRBD2	TRBV6-1	TRBJ2-1	.	TGTGCCAGCAGTGAATTCAGCGGGGGCTACAATGAGCAGTTCTTC	CASSEFSGGYNEQFF
.	TRBV7-2	TRBJ2-5	.	TGTGCCAGCAGCTTACCCCTATTTCCCCAGTACTTC	CASSLPLFPQYF
TRBD1	TRBV19	TRBJ1-2	.	TGTGCCAGTACGGACAGGGGGCGCGACTATGGCTACACCTTC	CASTDRGRDYGYTF
TRBD2	TRBV3-1/TRBV3-2	TRBJ2-3	.	TGTGCCAGCAGCCAAGGCTGGCGGGGGTCCACAGATACGCAGTATTTT	CASSQGWRGSTDTQYF
TRBD1	TRBV27	TRBJ1-4	.	TGTGCCAGCAGTGCCCCCGGACAGGGGGCGACTAATGAAAAACTGTTTTTT	CASSAPGQGATNEKLFF
TRBD2	TRBV7-3	TRBJ2-1	.	TGTGCCAGCAGCTTAACTAGCGGGCCACGAGCCTACAATGAGCAGTTCTTC	CASSLTSGPRAYNEQFF
.	TRBV4-2	TRBJ2-2	.	TGTGCCAGCAGCCAAGCAACGAACACGAACACCGGGGAGCTGTTTTTT	CASSQATNTNTGELFF
TRBD1	TRBV5-1	TRBJ2-3	.	TGCGCCAGCAGCTCGGGACAGCCCACAGATACGCAGTATTTT	CASSSGQPTDTQYF
.	TRBV3-1/TRBV3-2	TRBJ1-4	once	TGTGCCAGCAGCCAGAGGGGGGAGGGTGAAAAACTGTTTTTT	CASSQRGEGEKLFF
.	TRBV29-1	TRBJ2-3	.	TGCAGCGGGGCTCGCACAGATACGCAGTATTTT	CSGARTDTQYF
TRBD2	TRBV6-2/TRBV6-3	TRBJ2-2	.	TGTGCCAGCAGCCGACCAGTCTGGACTAGCGGAAGCGGGGAGCTGTTTTTT	CASSRPVWTSGSGELFF
.	TRBV12-3/TRBV12-4	TRBJ1-2	once	TGTGCCAGCAGTTTAAGGGGGAACTATGGCTACACCTTC	CASSLRGNYGYTF
TRBD1	TRBV29-1	TRBJ1-2	once	TGCAGCGCTATGGGGCAGGGGGGTGGCTACACCTTC	CSAMGQGGGYTF
.	TRBV27	TRBJ2-2	once	TGTGCCAGCAGTGGCAGGGTTGGGGAGCTGTTTTTT	CASSGRVGELFF
.	TRBV30	TRBJ1-3	few	TGTGCCTGCAAGGGAGCTGGAAACACCATATATTTT	CACKGAGNTIYF
.	TRBV28	TRBJ2-2	.	TGTGCCAGCAGTTTAACTCAGGGAATCGGGGAGCTGTTTTTT	CASSLTQGIGELFF
TRBD1	TRBV6-5	TRBJ1-1	.	TGTGCCAGCAGCGGACAGGGGCTCAGCACTGAAGCTTTCTTT	CASSGQGLSTEAFF
.	TRBV29-1	TRBJ1-2	few	TGCAGCGTATCTTCGGACATTGGCTACACCTTC	CSVSSDIGYTF
.	TRBV4-2	TRBJ2-1	.	TGTGCCAGCAGCCACAGTAGCGAGCAGTTCTTC	CASSHSSEQFF
.	TRBV5-4	TRBJ2-7	few	TGTGCCAGCAGCTTGAAAACAGGTCAGAGCTACGAGCAGTACTTC	CASSLKTGQSYEQYF
.	TRBV5-4	TRBJ2-3	.	TGTGCCAGCAGCGCCACCACACAGGGCGCAGGAGGTACGCAGTATTTT	CASSATTQGAGGTQYF
.	TRBV7-2	TRBJ1-4	.	TGTGCCAGCAGCTTACGGACAGCCGCGGTACTGTTTTTT	CASSLRTAAVLFF
.	TRBV7-9	TRBJ1-5	.	TGTGCCTCCCGGGGGGGTCAGCCCCAGCATTTT	CASRGGQPQHF
TRBD1	TRBV7-6	TRBJ2-1	.	TGTGCCAGCAGCCCAGACCTGGGACAGTACAATGAGCAGTTCTTC	CASSPDLGQYNEQFF
.	TRBV30	TRBJ2-1	.	TGTGCCTGGAGTGTAGGGAGGGGGTTACGAAATGAGCAGTTCTTC	CAWSVGRGLRNEQFF
.	TRBV7-9	TRBJ2-7	few	TGTGCCAGCAGCTTAGGTCAGGGTAAAGGCTACGAGCAGTACTTC	CASSLGQGKGYEQYF
.	TRBV4-2	TRBJ1-2	.	TGTGCCAGCAGCCTCCTAAACTATGGCTACACCTTC	CASSLLNYGYTF
.	TRBV18	TRBJ2-7	once	TGTGCCAGCTCACCCAACGGTTACGAGCAGTACTTC	CASSPNGYEQYF
.	TRBV7-3	TRBJ1-2	.	TGTGCCAGCAGCTTAGGAGGGGCTGAGGGCTACACCTTC	CASSLGGAEGYTF
.	TRBV27	TRBJ2-1	.	TGTGCCAGCAGTTTCTCGACACTCGGCGATGAGCAGTTCTTC	CASSFSTLGDEQFF
TRBD2	TRBV2	TRBJ2-3	.	TGTGCCAGCAGGAGACTAGCGGGAGTAGGGGGGGGAGATACGCAGTATTTT	CASRRLAGVGGGDTQYF
.	TRBV2	TRBJ2-1	.	TGTGCCAGCGGCCGGGACACGGTAGTAAATGAGCAGTTCTTC	CASGRDTVVNEQFF
TRBD1	TRBV6-5	TRBJ1-4	.	TGTGCCAGCAGTTACCTTCCGACAGGGACGAATGAAAAACTGTTTTTT	CASSYLPTGTNEKLFF
TRBD1	TRBV11-2	TRBJ2-7	.	TGTGCCAGCAGCCATAACAGGGGACGAAGCGAGCAGTACTTC	CASSHNRGRSEQYF
TRBD2	TRBV7-2	TRBJ2-7	.	TGTGCCAGCAGCTACCGGACTAGCGAGAGCTACGAGCAGTACTTC	CASSYRTSESYEQYF
TRBD1	TRBV7-8	TRBJ1-5	few	TGTGCCAGCAGCCGACGGACAGGGAATAGTCAGCCCCAGCATTTT	CASSRRTGNSQPQHF
TRBD1	TRBV7-2	TRBJ2-3	.	TGTGCCAGCAGCCCCTTGACCGACAGGGGTTTTTTTGCAGATACGCAGTATTTT	CASSPLTDRGFFADTQYF
.	TRBV29-1	TRBJ2-1	.	TGCAGCGTGGGGGGGGGCAACCTATACAATGAGCAGTTCTTC	CSVGGGNLYNEQFF
.	TRBV19	TRBJ1-2	once	TGTGCCAGTAGTATTGCTTTTCGTGGCCATCGATCCGGGAATGGCTACACCTTC	CASSIAFRGHRSGNGYTF
.	TRBV4-3	TRBJ1-3	.	TGCGCCAGCAGCCAAGAAGCGGGGTTCTCTGGAAACACCATATATTTT	CASSQEAGFSGNTIYF